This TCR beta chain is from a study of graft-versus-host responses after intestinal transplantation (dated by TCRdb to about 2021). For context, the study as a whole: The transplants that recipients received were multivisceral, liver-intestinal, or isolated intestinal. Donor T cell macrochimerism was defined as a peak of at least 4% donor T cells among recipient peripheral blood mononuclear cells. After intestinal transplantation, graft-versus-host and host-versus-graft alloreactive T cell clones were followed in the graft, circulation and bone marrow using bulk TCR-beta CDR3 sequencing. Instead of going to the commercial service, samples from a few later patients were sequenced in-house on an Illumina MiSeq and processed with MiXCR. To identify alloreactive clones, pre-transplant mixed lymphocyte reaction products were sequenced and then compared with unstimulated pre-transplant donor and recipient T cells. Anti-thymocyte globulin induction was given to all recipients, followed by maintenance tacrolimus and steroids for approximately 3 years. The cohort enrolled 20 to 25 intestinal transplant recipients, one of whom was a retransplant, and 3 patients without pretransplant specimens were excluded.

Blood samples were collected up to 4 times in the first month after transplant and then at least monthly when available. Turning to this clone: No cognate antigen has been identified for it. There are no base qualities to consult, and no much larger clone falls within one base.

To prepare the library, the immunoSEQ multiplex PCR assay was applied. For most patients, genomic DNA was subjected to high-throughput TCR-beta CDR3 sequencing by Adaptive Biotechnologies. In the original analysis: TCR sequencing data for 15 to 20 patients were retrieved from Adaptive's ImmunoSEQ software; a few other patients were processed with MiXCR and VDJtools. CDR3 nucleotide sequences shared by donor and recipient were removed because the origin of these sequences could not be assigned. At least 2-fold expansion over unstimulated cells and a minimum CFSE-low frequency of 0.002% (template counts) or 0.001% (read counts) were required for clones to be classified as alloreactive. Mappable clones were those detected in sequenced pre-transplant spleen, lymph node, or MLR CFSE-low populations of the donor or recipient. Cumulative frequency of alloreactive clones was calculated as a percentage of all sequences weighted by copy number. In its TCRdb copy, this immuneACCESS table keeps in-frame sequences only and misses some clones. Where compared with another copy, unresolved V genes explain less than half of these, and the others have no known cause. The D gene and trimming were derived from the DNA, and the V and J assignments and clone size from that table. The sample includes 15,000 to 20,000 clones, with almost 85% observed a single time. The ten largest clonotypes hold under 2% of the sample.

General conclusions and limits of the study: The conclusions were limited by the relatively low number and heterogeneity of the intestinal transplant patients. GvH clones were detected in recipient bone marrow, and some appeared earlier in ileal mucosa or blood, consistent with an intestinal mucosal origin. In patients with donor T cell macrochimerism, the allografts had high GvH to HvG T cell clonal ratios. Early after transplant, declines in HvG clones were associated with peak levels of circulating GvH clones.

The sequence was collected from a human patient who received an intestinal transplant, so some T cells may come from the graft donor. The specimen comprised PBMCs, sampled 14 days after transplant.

The DNA sequence is TGTGCCAGCAGCTTAGGGACAGGGGGCTACGAGCAGTACTTC. Its product reads: CASSLGTGGYEQYF. The sequence is built from TRBV11-3 and TRBJ2-7; 10 central nucleotides agree with TRBD1. V ends up 1 base short and J 3 bases short, with an unmatched junction base count of 0. Inclusive of the bounding cysteine and phenylalanine, the CDR3 is 14 residues long. Just CDR3 DNA is preserved here, 42 bases in frame from base 1. CDR1 is given as SGHNT and CDR2 as YENEEA, both from the germline V gene. Beyond the CDR3, the reference TRBV11-3 and TRBJ2-7 genes provide the residues; the full variable domain reads: EAGVVQSPRYKIIEKKQPVAFWCNPISGHNTLYWYLQNLGQGPELLIRYENEEAVDDSQLPKDRFSAERLKGVDSTLKIQPAELGDSAVYLCASSLGTGGYEQYFGPGTRLTVT.